A selection of T cell receptor beta chains follows, all from one sample in a study of blood T cell repertoires in COVID-19. Repertoires were generated with immunoSEQ multiplex PCR, while TCRdb's copy carries only in-frame clones and drops some. The repertoire consists of 360,000 or so clones, with nearly 90% occurring once and the leading ten covering 6.5%. The sample was peripheral blood. The receptors were sampled from a man between 18 and 29 years old with active or convalescent COVID-19. Each CDR3 is given with its conserved first and last residue. D genes are given only for firm matches. Clone size is not always given. Where it is, it says once, few, many or a class for expanded clones.

>-|TRBJ2-5|TRBV25-1|-
CASSESGSSETQYF
TGTGCCAGCAGTGAATCTGGGAGTTCAGAGACCCAGTACTTC
>-|TRBJ1-4|TRBV7-3|-
CASSATGSTNEKLFF
TGTGCCAGCAGCGCTACAGGGTCAACTAATGAAAAACTGTTTTTT
>-|TRBJ1-6|TRBV14|-
CASSQAWPNNSPLHF
TGTGCCAGCAGCCAAGCCTGGCCAAATAATTCACCCCTCCACTTT
>-|TRBJ2-7|TRBV3-1/TRBV3-2|-
CASSQDWARLGTYEQYF
TGTGCCAGCAGCCAAGATTGGGCTAGATTGGGGACTTACGAGCAGTACTTC
>TRBD2|TRBJ2-7|TRBV3-1/TRBV3-2|-
CASSNGGGSAPYEQYF
TGTGCCAGCAGCAACGGTGGCGGGAGTGCCCCCTACGAGCAGTACTTC
>-|TRBJ1-2|TRBV7-2|-
CASRPTGNYGYTF
TGTGCCAGCAGACCTACAGGGAACTATGGCTACACCTTC
>-|TRBJ2-7|TRBV10-3|-
CAISDGVGEQYF
TGTGCCATCAGTGACGGGGTAGGGGAGCAGTACTTC
>TRBD2|TRBJ2-3|TRBV5-8|-
CASSDGGSQRTDTQYF
TGTGCCAGCAGCGACGGGGGGTCCCAACGGACAGATACGCAGTATTTT
>-|TRBJ1-2|TRBV18|-
CASSLDSRESGYTF
TGTGCCAGCTCACTTGACTCCAGGGAATCCGGCTACACCTTC
>-|TRBJ1-1|TRBV18|few
CASSPGPGNTEAFF
TGTGCCAGCTCACCCGGTCCGGGGAACACTGAAGCTTTCTTT
>TRBD2|TRBJ2-1|TRBV7-3|-
CASRAGTSSYNEQFF
TGTGCCAGCAGAGCCGGGACTAGCTCCTACAATGAGCAGTTCTTC
>TRBD1|TRBJ2-5|TRBV27|-
CASSLGQGVRETQYF
TGTGCCAGCAGTTTAGGGCAGGGGGTACGGGAGACCCAGTACTTC
>TRBD2|TRBJ2-3|TRBV19|-
CASSIAGGITDTQYF
TGTGCCAGTAGTATAGCGGGAGGAATCACAGATACGCAGTATTTT
>-|TRBJ2-5|TRBV28|-
CASSLPSRETQYF
TGTGCCAGCAGTTTACCCTCGAGGGAGACCCAGTACTTC
>-|TRBJ2-3|TRBV4-2|-
CASSQDGGAQYF
TGTGCCAGCAGCCAAGACGGGGGAGCGCAGTATTTT
>-|TRBJ1-5|TRBV29-1|-
CSVVQEFNQPQHF
TGCAGCGTTGTACAGGAATTCAATCAGCCCCAGCATTTT
>TRBD2|TRBJ2-1|TRBV7-3|-
CASSFIAGGPIVYNEQFF
TGTGCCAGCAGCTTCATAGCGGGAGGGCCGATAGTCTACAATGAGCAGTTCTTC
>-|TRBJ1-6|TRBV27|-
CASSLLAGSPLHF
TGTGCCAGCAGTTTATTAGCGGGTTCACCCCTCCACTTT
>TRBD2|TRBJ2-1|TRBV28|-
CASLRAGRYNEQFF
TGTGCCAGTCTACGAGCGGGGCGATACAATGAGCAGTTCTTC
>-|TRBJ1-1|TRBV15|-
CATSSSQVQSLNTEAFF
TGTGCCACCAGCAGTTCCCAGGTCCAGAGCTTGAACACTGAAGCTTTCTTT
>TRBD1|TRBJ2-4|TRBV28|-
CASSTGEKAKNIQYF
TGTGCCAGCAGTACAGGGGAGAAGGCCAAAAACATTCAGTACTTC
>TRBD2|TRBJ2-3|TRBV19|-
CASTRRAGGTDTQYF
TGTGCCAGTACTCGTCGGGCGGGGGGCACAGATACGCAGTATTTT
>TRBD1|TRBJ1-4|TRBV25-1|once
CASSAAGQGGEKLFF
TGTGCCAGCAGTGCCGCGGGACAGGGTGGTGAAAAACTGTTTTTT
>-|TRBJ1-4|TRBV5-1|-
CASSLGSRNEKLFF
TGCGCCAGCAGCCTCGGGTCTCGGAATGAAAAACTGTTTTTT
>TRBD2|TRBJ2-1|TRBV27|-
CASSWGLAGVNEQFF
TGTGCCAGCAGCTGGGGACTAGCGGGAGTAAATGAGCAGTTCTTC
>-|TRBJ1-1|TRBV6-5|-
CASRRQKGTEAFF
TGTGCCAGCAGACGACAGAAGGGAACTGAAGCTTTCTTT
>TRBD2|TRBJ2-2|TRBV18|-
CASSPGLAGGQNTGELFF
TGTGCCAGCTCACCAGGACTAGCGGGAGGGCAGAACACCGGGGAGCTGTTTTTT
>-|TRBJ2-7|TRBV4-3|-
CASSQERYAGNPYEQYF
TGCGCCAGCAGCCAAGAAAGGTACGCGGGAAACCCCTACGAGCAGTACTTC
>-|TRBJ2-1|TRBV24-1|-
CATSSPARHEQFF
TGTGCCACCAGTTCTCCGGCGCGGCATGAGCAGTTCTTC
>-|TRBJ1-2|TRBV12-1|-
CASSSAGRLVYNYGYTF
TGTGCCAGCAGTTCCGCCGGTCGACTAGTCTATAACTATGGCTACACCTTC
>TRBD1|TRBJ1-1|TRBV2|once
CASNVGTANTEAFF
TGTGCCAGCAATGTTGGGACAGCGAACACTGAAGCTTTCTTT
>-|TRBJ1-2|TRBV7-2|-
CASSLVVRSPPYYGYTF
TGTGCCAGCAGCTTAGTCGTCAGGTCCCCTCCATACTATGGCTACACCTTC
>-|TRBJ2-7|TRBV4-2|-
CASSLTGEAYEQYF
TGTGCCAGCAGCCTTACGGGAGAGGCCTACGAGCAGTACTTC
>-|TRBJ1-2|TRBV4-2|-
CASSNDVGGLSGYTF
TGTGCCAGCAGCAACGATGTGGGGGGATTAAGTGGCTACACCTTC
>TRBD2|TRBJ2-5|TRBV10-2|-
CATGTSEETQYF
TGCGCCACCGGGACTAGCGAAGAGACCCAGTACTTC
>TRBD1|TRBJ1-2|TRBV9|-
CASSGDRGLNYGYTF
TGTGCCAGCAGCGGAGACAGGGGACTTAACTATGGCTACACCTTC
>TRBD2|TRBJ2-1|TRBV7-6|-
CASSPGTLADYYNEQFF
TGTGCCAGCAGCCCCGGTACTCTAGCGGACTACTACAATGAGCAGTTCTTC
>TRBD2|TRBJ2-1|TRBV6-4|-
CASSDWYSGASYNEQFF
TGTGCCAGCAGTGACTGGTATAGCGGGGCTTCCTACAATGAGCAGTTCTTC
>-|TRBJ1-2|TRBV27|-
CASSRMGGSSGYTF
TGTGCCAGCAGTAGAATGGGGGGATCGAGTGGCTACACCTTC
>-|TRBJ2-7|TRBV6-5|-
CASSSRLHEQYF
TGTGCCAGCAGTTCCCGTCTTCACGAGCAGTACTTC
>TRBD2|TRBJ2-7|TRBV2|-
CASSPSRGGSYEQYF
TGTGCCAGCAGCCCCTCGCGGGGGGGTTCCTACGAGCAGTACTTC
>TRBD1|TRBJ2-7|TRBV18|-
CASSPDRGSYEQYF
TGTGCCAGCTCACCAGACAGGGGGTCTTACGAGCAGTACTTC
>-|TRBJ1-1|TRBV6-5|-
CASSYSGRGGAEAFF
TGTGCCAGCAGTTACTCCGGCAGGGGTGGCGCTGAAGCTTTCTTT
>-|TRBJ2-7|TRBV5-1|-
CASSLTGMNYEQYF
TGCGCCAGCAGCTTAACGGGGATGAACTACGAGCAGTACTTC
>-|TRBJ2-2|TRBV11-1|once
CASSKDKLNTGELFF
TGTGCCAGCAGCAAGGACAAACTGAACACCGGGGAGCTGTTTTTT
>-|TRBJ2-7|TRBV7-9|-
CASSPGVRPEQYF
TGTGCCAGCAGCCCAGGGGTTAGGCCCGAGCAGTACTTC
>-|TRBJ2-3|TRBV11-2|-
CASLRTIGTDTQYF
TGTGCCAGCCTACGGACAATAGGCACAGATACGCAGTATTTT
>TRBD2|TRBJ2-1|TRBV6-5|-
CASSYSGLLANEQFF
TGTGCCAGCAGTTACTCGGGACTACTCGCCAATGAGCAGTTCTTC
>TRBD1|TRBJ1-1|TRBV25-1|-
CASSWGTVLNTEAFF
TGTGCCAGCAGTTGGGGGACAGTCTTGAACACTGAAGCTTTCTTT
>-|TRBJ2-7|TRBV6-2/TRBV6-3|-
CASSVQGVSYEQYF
TGTGCCAGCAGCGTACAGGGTGTCTCCTACGAGCAGTACTTC
>TRBD2|TRBJ2-1|TRBV27|-
CASSLWGLSNEQFF
TGTGCCAGCAGTTTATGGGGACTAAGCAATGAGCAGTTCTTC
>-|TRBJ1-6|TRBV19|-
CASMVERGSGSPLHF
TGTGCCAGTATGGTCGAACGGGGGTCGGGTTCACCCCTCCACTTT
>-|TRBJ1-2|TRBV5-1|-
CASSSEGGYGYTF
TGCGCCAGCAGTAGTGAAGGAGGCTATGGCTACACCTTC
>TRBD2|TRBJ2-7|TRBV9|-
CASSTSGLADYEQYF
TGTGCCAGCAGCACCTCAGGACTAGCGGACTACGAGCAGTACTTC
>TRBD2|TRBJ2-5|TRBV30|-
CAWNPAGVLKTQYF
TGTGCCTGGAACCCAGCGGGAGTTCTAAAGACCCAGTACTTC